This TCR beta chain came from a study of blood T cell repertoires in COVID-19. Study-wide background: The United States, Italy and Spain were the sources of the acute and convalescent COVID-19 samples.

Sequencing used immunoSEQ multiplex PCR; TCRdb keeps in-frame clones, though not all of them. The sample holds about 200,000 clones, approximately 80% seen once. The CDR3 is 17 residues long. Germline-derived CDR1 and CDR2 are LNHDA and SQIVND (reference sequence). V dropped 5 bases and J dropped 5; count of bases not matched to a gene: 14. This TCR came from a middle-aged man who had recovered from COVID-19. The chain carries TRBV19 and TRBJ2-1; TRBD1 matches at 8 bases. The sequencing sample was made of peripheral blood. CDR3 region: CASSPLDRVFVDNEQFF. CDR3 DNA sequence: TGTGCCAGTAGTCCTCTGGACAGGGTGTTTGTAGACAATGAGCAGTTCTTC.